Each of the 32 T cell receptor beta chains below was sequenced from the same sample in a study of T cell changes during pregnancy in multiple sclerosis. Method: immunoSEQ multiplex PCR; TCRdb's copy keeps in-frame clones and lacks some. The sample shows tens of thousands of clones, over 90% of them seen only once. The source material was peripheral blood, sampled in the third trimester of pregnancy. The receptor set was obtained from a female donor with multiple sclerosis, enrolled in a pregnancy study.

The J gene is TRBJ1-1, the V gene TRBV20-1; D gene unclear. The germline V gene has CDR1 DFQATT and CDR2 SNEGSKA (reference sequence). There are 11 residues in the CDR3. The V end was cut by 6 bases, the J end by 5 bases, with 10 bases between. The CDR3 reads CSAVLKTEAFF. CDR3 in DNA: TGCAGTGCCGTACTAAAGACTGAAGCTTTCTTT.

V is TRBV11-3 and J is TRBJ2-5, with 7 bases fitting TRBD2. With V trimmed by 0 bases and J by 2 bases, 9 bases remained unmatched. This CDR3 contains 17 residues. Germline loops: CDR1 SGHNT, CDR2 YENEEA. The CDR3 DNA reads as TGTGCCAGCAGCTTAGAGGTTTGGGGACTATCACAAGAGACCCAGTACTTC. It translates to CASSLEVWGLSQETQYF.

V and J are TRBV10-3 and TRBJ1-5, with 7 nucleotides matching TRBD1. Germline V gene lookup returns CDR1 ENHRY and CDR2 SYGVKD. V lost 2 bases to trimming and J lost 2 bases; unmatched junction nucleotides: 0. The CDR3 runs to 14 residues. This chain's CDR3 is CAISETGGNQPQHF. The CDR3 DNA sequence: TGTGCCATCAGTGAGACAGGGGGCAATCAGCCCCAGCATTTT.

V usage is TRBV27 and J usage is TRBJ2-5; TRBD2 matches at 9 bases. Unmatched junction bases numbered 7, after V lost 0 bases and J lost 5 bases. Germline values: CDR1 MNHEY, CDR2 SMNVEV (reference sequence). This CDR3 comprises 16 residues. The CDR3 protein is CASSLSVAGVVETQYF. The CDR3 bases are TGTGCCAGCAGTTTATCAGTAGCGGGAGTGGTTGAGACCCAGTACTTC.

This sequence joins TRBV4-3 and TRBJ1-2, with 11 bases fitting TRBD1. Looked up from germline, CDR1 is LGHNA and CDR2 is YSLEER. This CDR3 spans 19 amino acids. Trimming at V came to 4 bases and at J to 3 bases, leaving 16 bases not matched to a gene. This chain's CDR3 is CASSPGLGTGGRAYYGYTF. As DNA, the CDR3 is TGCGCCAGCAGCCCCGGGTTAGGGACAGGGGGTCGAGCGTACTATGGCTACACCTTC.

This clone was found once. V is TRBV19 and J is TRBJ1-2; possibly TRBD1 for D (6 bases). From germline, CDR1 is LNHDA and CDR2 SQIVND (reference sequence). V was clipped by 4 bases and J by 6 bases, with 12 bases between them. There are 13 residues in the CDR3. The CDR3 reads CASSTLRTDGYTF. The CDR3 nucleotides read TGTGCCAGTAGTACCCTAAGGACAGATGGCTACACCTTC.

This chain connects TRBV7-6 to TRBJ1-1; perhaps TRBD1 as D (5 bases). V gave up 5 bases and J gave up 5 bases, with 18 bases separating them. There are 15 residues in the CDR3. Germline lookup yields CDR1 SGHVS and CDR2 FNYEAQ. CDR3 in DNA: TGTGCCAGCAGCCAGGGCTCGGGCGGCTTGACTGAAGCTTTCTTT. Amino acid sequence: CASSQGSGGLTEAFF.

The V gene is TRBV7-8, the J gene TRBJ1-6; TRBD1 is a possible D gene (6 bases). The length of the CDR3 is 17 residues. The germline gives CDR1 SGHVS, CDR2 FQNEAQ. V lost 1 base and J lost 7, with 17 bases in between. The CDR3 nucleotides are TGTGCCAGCAGCTTAGGCCGCCCTGGACAGTTCAATTCACCCCTCCACTTT. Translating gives CASSLGRPGQFNSPLHF.

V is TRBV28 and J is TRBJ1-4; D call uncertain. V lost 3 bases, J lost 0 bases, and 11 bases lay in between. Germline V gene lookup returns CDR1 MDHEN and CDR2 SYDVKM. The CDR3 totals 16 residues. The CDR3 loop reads CASSFSDSSTNEKLFF. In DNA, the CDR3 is TGTGCCAGCAGTTTCTCGGACTCTTCAACTAATGAAAAACTGTTTTTT.

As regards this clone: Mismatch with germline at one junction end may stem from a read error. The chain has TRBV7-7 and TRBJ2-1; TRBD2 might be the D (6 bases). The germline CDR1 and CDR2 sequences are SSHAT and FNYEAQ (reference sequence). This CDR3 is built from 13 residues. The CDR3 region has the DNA TGTGCTAGCAGCTCGTCCCCGGGAGACGAGCAGTTCTTC. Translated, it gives CASSSSPGDEQFF.

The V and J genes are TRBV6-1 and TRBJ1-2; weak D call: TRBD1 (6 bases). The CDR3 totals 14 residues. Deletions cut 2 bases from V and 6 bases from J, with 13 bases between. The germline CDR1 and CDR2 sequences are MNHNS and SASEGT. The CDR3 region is CASSEQTGRDGYTF. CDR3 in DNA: TGTGCCAGCAGTGAACAAACAGGGAGAGATGGCTACACCTTC.

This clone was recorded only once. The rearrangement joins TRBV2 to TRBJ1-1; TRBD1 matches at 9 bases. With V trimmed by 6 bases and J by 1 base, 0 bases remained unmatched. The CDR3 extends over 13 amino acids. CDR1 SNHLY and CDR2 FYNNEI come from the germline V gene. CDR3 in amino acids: CASRDRGNTEAFF. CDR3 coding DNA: TGTGCCAGCAGGGACAGGGGGAACACTGAAGCTTTCTTT.

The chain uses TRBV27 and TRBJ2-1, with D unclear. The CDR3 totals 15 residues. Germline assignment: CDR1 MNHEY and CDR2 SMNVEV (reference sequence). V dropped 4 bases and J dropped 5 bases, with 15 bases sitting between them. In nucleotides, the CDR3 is TGTGCCAGCAGTTCCTACTACCCGAACGACAATGAGCAGTTCTTC. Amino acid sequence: CASSSYYPNDNEQFF.

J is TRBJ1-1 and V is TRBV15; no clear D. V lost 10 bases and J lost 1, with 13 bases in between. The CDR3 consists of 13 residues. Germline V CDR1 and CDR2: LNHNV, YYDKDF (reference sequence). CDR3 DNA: TGTGCCATTGGGGAAGCGGCGAACACTGAAGCTTTCTTT. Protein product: CAIGEAANTEAFF.

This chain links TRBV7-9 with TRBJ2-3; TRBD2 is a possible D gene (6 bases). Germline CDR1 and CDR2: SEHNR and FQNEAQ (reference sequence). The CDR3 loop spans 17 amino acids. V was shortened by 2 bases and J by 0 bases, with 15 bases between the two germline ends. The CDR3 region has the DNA TGTGCCAGCAGCTTATATCCTCGGGAGCAGAGCACAGATACGCAGTATTTT. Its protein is CASSLYPREQSTDTQYF.

The CDR3 loop reads CSVTSGRTGELFF. The CDR3 nucleotides read TGCAGCGTTACTAGCGGGAGGACCGGGGAGCTGTTTTTT. V gene TRBV29-1 combines with J gene TRBJ2-2, with TRBD2 identical over 12 bases. The CDR3 sequence is 13 residues long. Germline V CDR1 and CDR2: SQVTM, ANQGSEA. Trimming removed 5 bases from V and 5 bases from J; junction bases left unmatched: 0.

The CDR3 region is CASSFRTGGNEQFF. As DNA, the CDR3 is TGTGCCAGCAGCTTCCGCACAGGGGGGAATGAGCAGTTCTTC. V is TRBV7-2 and J is TRBJ2-1, with 8 bases matching TRBD1. This CDR3 is built from 14 residues. J was trimmed by 7 bases and V by 3 bases; bases with no gene match: 5. Germline V lookup: CDR1 SGHTA, CDR2 FQGNSA.

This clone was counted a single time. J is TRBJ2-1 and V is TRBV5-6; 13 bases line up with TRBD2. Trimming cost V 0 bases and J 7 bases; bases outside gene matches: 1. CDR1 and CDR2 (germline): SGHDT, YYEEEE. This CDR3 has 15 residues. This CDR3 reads CASSLELAGGNEQFF. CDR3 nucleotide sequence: TGTGCCAGCAGCTTGGAACTAGCGGGAGGGAATGAGCAGTTCTTC.

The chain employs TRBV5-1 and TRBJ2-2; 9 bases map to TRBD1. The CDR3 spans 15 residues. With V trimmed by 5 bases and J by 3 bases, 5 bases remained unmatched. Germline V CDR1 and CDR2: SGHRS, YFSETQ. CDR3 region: CASSFDRGDTGELFF. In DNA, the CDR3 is TGCGCCAGCAGTTTTGACAGGGGGGACACCGGGGAGCTGTTTTTT.

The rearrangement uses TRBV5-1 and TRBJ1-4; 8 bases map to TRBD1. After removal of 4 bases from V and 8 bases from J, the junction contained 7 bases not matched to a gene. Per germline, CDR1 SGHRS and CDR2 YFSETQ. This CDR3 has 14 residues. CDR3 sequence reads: CASSNQGAEEKLFF. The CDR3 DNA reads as TGCGCCAGCAGCAATCAGGGGGCAGAGGAAAAACTGTTTTTT.

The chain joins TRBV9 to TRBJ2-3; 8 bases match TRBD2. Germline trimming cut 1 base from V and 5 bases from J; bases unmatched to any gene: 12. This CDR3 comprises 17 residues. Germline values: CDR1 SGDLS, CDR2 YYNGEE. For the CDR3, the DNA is TGTGCCAGCAGCGTAACCGATAGCGGGGCCTTCGGAGATACGCAGTATTTT. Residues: CASSVTDSGAFGDTQYF. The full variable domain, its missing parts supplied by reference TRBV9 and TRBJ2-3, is DSGVTQTPKHLITATGQRVTLRCSPRSGDLSVYWYQQSLDQGLQFLIQYYNGEERAKGNILERFSAQQFPDLHSELNLSSLELGDSALYFCASSVTDSGAFGDTQYFGPGTRLTVL.

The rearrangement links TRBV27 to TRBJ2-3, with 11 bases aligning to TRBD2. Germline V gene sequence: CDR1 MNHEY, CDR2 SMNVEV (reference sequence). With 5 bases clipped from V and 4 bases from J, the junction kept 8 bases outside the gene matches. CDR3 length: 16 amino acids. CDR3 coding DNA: TGTGCCAGCAGTCCTCTAGCGGGAGGATTGGCAGATACGCAGTATTTT. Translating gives CASSPLAGGLADTQYF.

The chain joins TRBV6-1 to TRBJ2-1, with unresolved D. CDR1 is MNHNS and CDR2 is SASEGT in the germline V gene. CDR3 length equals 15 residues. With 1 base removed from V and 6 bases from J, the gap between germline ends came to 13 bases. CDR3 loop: CASSEEPLSTNEQFF. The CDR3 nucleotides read TGTGCCAGCAGTGAAGAGCCTCTGAGCACCAATGAGCAGTTCTTC.

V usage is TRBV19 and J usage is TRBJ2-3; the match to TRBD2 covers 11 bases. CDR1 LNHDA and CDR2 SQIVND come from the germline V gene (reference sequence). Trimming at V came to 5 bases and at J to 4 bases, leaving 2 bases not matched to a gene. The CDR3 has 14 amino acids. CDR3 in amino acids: CASSLAGGADTQYF. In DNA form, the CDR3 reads TGTGCCAGTAGTTTAGCGGGAGGGGCAGATACGCAGTATTTT.

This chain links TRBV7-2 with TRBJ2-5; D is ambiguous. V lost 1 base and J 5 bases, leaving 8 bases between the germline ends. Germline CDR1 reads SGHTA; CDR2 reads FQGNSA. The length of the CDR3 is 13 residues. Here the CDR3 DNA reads TGTGCCAGCAGCTTAGGGCCGTCTGAGACCCAGTACTTC. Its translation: CASSLGPSETQYF.

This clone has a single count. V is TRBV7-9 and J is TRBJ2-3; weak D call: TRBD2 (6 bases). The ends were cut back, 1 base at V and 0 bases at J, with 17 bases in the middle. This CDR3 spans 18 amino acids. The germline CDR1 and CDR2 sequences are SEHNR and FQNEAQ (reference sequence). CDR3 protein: CASSLGKSGAESTDTQYF. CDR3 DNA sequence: TGTGCCAGCAGCTTAGGTAAATCGGGAGCGGAAAGCACAGATACGCAGTATTTT.

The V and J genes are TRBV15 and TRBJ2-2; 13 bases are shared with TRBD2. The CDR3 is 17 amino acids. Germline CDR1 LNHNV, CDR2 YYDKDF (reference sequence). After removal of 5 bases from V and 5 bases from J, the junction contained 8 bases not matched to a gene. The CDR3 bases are TGTGCCACCAGCCCCCGGACTAGCGGGAGAAAAACCGGGGAGCTGTTTTTT. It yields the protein CATSPRTSGRKTGELFF.

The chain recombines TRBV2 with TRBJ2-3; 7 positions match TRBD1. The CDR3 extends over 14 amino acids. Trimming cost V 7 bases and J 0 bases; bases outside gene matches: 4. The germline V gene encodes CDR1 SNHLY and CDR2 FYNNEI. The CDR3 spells CASKDRPSTDTQYF. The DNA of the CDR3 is TGTGCCAGCAAGGACAGGCCCAGCACAGATACGCAGTATTTT.

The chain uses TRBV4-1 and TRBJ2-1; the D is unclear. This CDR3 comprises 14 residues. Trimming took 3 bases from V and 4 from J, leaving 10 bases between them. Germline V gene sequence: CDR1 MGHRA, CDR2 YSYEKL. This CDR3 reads CASSQDGDYNEQFF. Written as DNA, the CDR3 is TGCGCCAGCAGCCAGGATGGAGATTACAATGAGCAGTTCTTC.

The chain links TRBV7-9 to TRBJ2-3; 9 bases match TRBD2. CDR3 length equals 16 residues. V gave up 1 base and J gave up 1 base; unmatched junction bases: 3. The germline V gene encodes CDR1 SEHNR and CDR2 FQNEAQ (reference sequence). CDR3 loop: CASSLEGGRGTDTQYF. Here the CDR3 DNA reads TGTGCCAGCAGCTTAGAGGGCGGGAGGGGCACAGATACGCAGTATTTT.

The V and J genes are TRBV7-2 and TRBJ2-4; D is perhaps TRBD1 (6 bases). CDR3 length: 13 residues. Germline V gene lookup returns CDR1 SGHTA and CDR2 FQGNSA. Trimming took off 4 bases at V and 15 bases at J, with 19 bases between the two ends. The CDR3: CASSSNYDRTPYF. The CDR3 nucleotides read TGTGCCAGCAGCTCCAACTACGACAGGACCCCGTACTTC.

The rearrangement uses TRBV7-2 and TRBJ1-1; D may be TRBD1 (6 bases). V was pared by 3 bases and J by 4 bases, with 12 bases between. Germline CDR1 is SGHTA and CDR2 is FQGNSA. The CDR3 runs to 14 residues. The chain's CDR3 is CASSFGGTPTEAFF. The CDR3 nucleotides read TGTGCCAGCAGCTTTGGTGGGACACCCACTGAAGCTTTCTTT.